The text below deals with one T cell receptor beta chain. The CDR3 contains 13 residues. Germline V gene sequence: CDR1 LNHDA, CDR2 SQIVND (reference sequence). V was shortened by 4 bases and J by 5 bases, with 10 bases between the two germline ends. Repertoires were generated with immunoSEQ multiplex PCR, while TCRdb's copy carries only in-frame clones and drops some. Of some 130,000 clones detected, about 95% appear once; the ten largest clones hold over 0.35%. The data originate from a study of T cell changes during pregnancy in multiple sclerosis. The specimen was peripheral blood, collected after pregnancy. This TCR came from a female donor with multiple sclerosis, enrolled in a pregnancy study. This rearrangement joins TRBV19 to TRBJ2-3; no firm D call. This CDR3 is CASSTVGGDTQYF. The CDR3 DNA follows: TGTGCCAGTAGTACCGTCGGTGGAGATACGCAGTATTTT.